These 30 T cell receptor beta chains were all obtained from the same sample, sequenced in a study of blood T cells in healthy people across ages. For the second PCR, which ran for roughly 6 to 12 cycles, a sample-barcoded 5' primer and a J-beta primer mix were used. TCRdb reanalysed the 5' RACE reads using MiXCR and keeps one entry per CDR3 protein. The profile shows 700,000 to 850,000 distinct CDR3 sequences, around 36% of them singletons. What was sequenced was blood. These receptors were obtained from a man aged 18 to 30 in good health.

This clonotype was detected only a few times. The chain uses TRBV20-1 and TRBJ1-2, with a possible D match to TRBD1 (5 bases). Germline CDR1 is DFQATT and CDR2 is SNEGSKA (reference sequence). The length of the CDR3 is 12 residues. V was pared by 1 base and J by 8 bases, with 11 bases between. The CDR3 DNA follows: TGCAGTGCTAGAGGGGGGTCTAGGGGCTACACCTTC. Residues: CSARGGSRGYTF.

This clonotype was detected ten times or more. This may arise from a read error, as a much more abundant clone is one base away. This chain uses TRBV4-2 with TRBJ2-1; possibly TRBD1 for D (6 bases). Germline CDR1 and CDR2: LGHNA and YNFKEQ. This CDR3 is built from 15 residues. The V end was cut by 4 bases, the J end by 7 bases, with 17 bases between. CDR3 amino acids: CASSPRRAQGNEQFF. CDR3 nucleotide sequence: TGTGCCAGCAGCCCCCGACGAGCACAGGGAAATGAGCAGTTCTTC.

The sample holds one count of this clonotype. At one end the junction does not follow the germline gene, possibly because of a read error. The chain uses TRBV6-6 and TRBJ2-2; D unresolved. The CDR3 length is 13 residues. CDR1 and CDR2 (germline): MNHNY, SVGAGI (reference sequence). The CDR3 nucleotides are TGTGCCAGCAGTGACTCGGAAACCGGGGAGCTGTTTTTT. Residues: CASSDSETGELFF.

This clonotype was observed a handful of times. DNA of the CDR3: TGTGCCAGCAGTTCGGGACAGGGCTCTGGCTACACCTTC. Translating gives CASSSGQGSGYTF. The chain employs TRBV14 and TRBJ1-2; 9 bases line up with TRBD1. In germline, CDR1 is SGHDN, CDR2 FVKESK. This CDR3 comprises 13 residues. V lost 6 bases to trimming and J lost 7 bases; unmatched junction nucleotides: 6.

This clonotype was seen more than once but under ten times. This chain uses TRBV27 with TRBJ1-5, with TRBD1 matching over 9 bases. After removal of 6 bases from V and 8 bases from J, the junction contained 11 bases not matched to a gene. The CDR3 has 15 residues. CDR1 is MNHEY, CDR2 SMNVEV, per germline (reference sequence). CDR3 sequence (DNA): TGTGCCAGCAGAGGGACAGGGACCTCGCGAGAGCCCCAGCATTTT. This translates into CASRGTGTSREPQHF.

Concerning this clonotype itself: This may stem from a read error, because a much larger clone lies one nucleotide away. This chain links TRBV2 with TRBJ2-5, with D tentatively TRBD2 (5 bases). The end of the DNA is better explained by TRBJ2-1, so the J call may be wrong. The CDR3 covers 13 residues. Per the germline V gene, CDR1 is SNHLY and CDR2 is FYNNEI. The CDR3 sequence is CASSGEWGETQFF. CDR3 bases: TGTGCCAGCAGTGGGGAATGGGGAGAGACCCAGTTCTTC.

The rearrangement uses TRBV4-3 and TRBJ2-5, with TRBD2 matching 10 bases. This CDR3 comprises 20 residues. From germline, CDR1 is LGHNA and CDR2 YSLEER. With V trimmed by 0 bases and J by 9 bases, 22 bases remained unmatched. CDR3 coding DNA: TGCGCCAGCAGCCAAGATGACCAGGGACTAGCGAGGGGGCCGATTTCTCCCCAGTACTTC. Amino acid sequence: CASSQDDQGLARGPISPQYF.

This chain uses TRBV6-2 or TRBV6-3 with TRBJ1-6; D is perhaps TRBD1 (6 bases). CDR1 is MNHEY and CDR2 is SVGEGT in the germline V gene. V was pared by 6 bases and J by 7 bases, with 13 bases between. The CDR3 has 14 amino acids. CDR3 sequence: CASRVDRRNSPLHF. As DNA, the CDR3 is TGTGCCAGCAGAGTGGACAGAAGGAATTCACCCCTCCACTTT.

The V call is TRBV4-3, the J call TRBJ2-3; TRBD1 aligns across 10 bases. The CDR3 has 18 amino acids. After removal of 2 bases from V and 0 bases from J, the junction contained 8 bases not matched to a gene. The germline gives CDR1 LGHNA, CDR2 YSLEER. This chain's CDR3 is CASSQMTGGRASTDTQYF. DNA of the CDR3: TGCGCCAGCAGCCAAATGACAGGGGGCCGAGCCAGCACAGATACGCAGTATTTT.

The chain combines TRBV11-1 with TRBJ2-1, with D unclear. Germline V CDR1 and CDR2: SGHAT, FQDESV (reference sequence). The germline V and J ends were trimmed by 4 bases and 13 bases, with 23 bases remaining between them. This CDR3 is 15 amino acids long. The CDR3 sequence is CASSYQLGNQETQFF. DNA of the CDR3: TGTGCCAGCAGCTACCAGCTGGGAAATCAAGAGACCCAGTTCTTC. Based on the CDR3 plus reference TRBV11-1 and TRBJ2-1, the full variable domain is EAEVAQSPRYKITEKSQAVAFWCDPISGHATLYWYRQILGQGPELLVQFQDESVVDDSQLPKDRFSAERLKGVDSTLKIQPAELGDSAMYLCASSYQLGNQETQFFGPGTRLTVL.

This clonotype was observed a handful of times. The chain carries TRBV7-2 and TRBJ2-2, with 7 positions matching TRBD1. The length of the CDR3 is 15 residues. The trim removed 5 bases at V and 4 bases at J, leaving 7 bases unmatched. Germline-derived CDR1 and CDR2 are SGHTA and FQGNSA. The CDR3 protein is CASSTRQGPTGELFF. In DNA, the CDR3 is TGTGCCAGCAGCACAAGACAGGGACCCACCGGGGAGCTGTTTTTT.

This clonotype was detected many times. This chain links TRBV4-3 with TRBJ2-3; D gene uncertain. CDR1 is LGHNA and CDR2 is YSLEER in the germline V gene. The ends were cut back, 0 bases at V and 0 bases at J, with 13 bases in the middle. The CDR3 length is 17 residues. The CDR3 coding sequence is TGCGCCAGCAGCCAAGATGCAGGAGAATCTAGCACAGATACGCAGTATTTT. This sequence encodes CASSQDAGESSTDTQYF.

V and J are TRBV3-1 and TRBJ2-7, with D unresolved. V was shortened by 0 bases and J by 7 bases, with 16 bases between the two germline ends. The germline V gene has CDR1 LGHDT and CDR2 YNNKEL (reference sequence). The CDR3 runs to 15 residues. The CDR3 sequence: CASSQDLGYTNEQYF. In nucleotides, the CDR3 is TGTGCCAGCAGCCAAGATTTGGGATATACAAATGAGCAGTACTTC.

The chain combines TRBV10-3 with TRBJ1-2, with 8 bases identical to TRBD1. The CDR3 consists of 15 residues. CDR1 and CDR2 (germline): ENHRY, SYGVKD. V lost 4 bases and J lost 2; bases outside the gene matches: 6. CDR3 coding DNA: TGTGCCATCAGTGCGACAGGGGACTTCAACTATGGCTACACCTTC. Amino acid sequence: CAISATGDFNYGYTF.

V usage is TRBV9 and J usage is TRBJ2-1; D possibly corresponds to TRBD1 (6 bases). Germline loops: CDR1 SGDLS, CDR2 YYNGEE. The ends were cut back, 2 bases at V and 3 bases at J, with 12 bases in the middle. This CDR3 has 15 amino acids. The CDR3 spells CASSVQGIGYNEQFF. CDR3 nucleotide sequence: TGTGCCAGCAGCGTGCAGGGGATCGGCTACAATGAGCAGTTCTTC.

Comments on this clonotype: At one end, the junction sequence differs from germline, possibly due to a read error. The chain carries TRBV6-6 and TRBJ1-2; 7 bases line up with TRBD1. Germline V lookup: CDR1 MNHNY, CDR2 SVGAGI (reference sequence). This CDR3 is built from 15 residues. The DNA of the CDR3 is TGTGCCAGCAGTCCCAGACAGGGCAACTTCTATGGCCACACCTTC. This encodes CASSPRQGNFYGHTF.

This rearrangement joins TRBV5-1 to TRBJ1-1, with TRBD1 matching over 12 bases. V shed 7 bases, J shed 4 bases, and the junction held 8 bases outside the gene matches. This CDR3 comprises 15 residues. Germline values: CDR1 SGHRS, CDR2 YFSETQ. In DNA form, the CDR3 reads TGCGCCAGCCGCCCCGGGACAGGGGGCCTCACTGAAGCTTTCTTT. It is translated as CASRPGTGGLTEAFF.

There are many counts of this clonotype. The rearrangement links TRBV6-2 or TRBV6-3 to TRBJ1-2, with TRBD1 identical over 8 bases. This CDR3 is 15 amino acids long. In germline, CDR1 is MNHEY, CDR2 SVGEGT. The V gene end was trimmed by 7 bases and the J gene end by 1 base; junction bases not matched to a gene: 8. DNA for the CDR3: TGTGCCAGCAACCTCCGTGGACAGGGTAACTATGGCTACACCTTC. Translation gives CASNLRGQGNYGYTF.

The chain carries TRBV4-1 and TRBJ2-1; TRBD1 aligns across 7 bases. This CDR3 is 15 amino acids long. Per the germline V gene, CDR1 is MGHRA and CDR2 is YSYEKL. V trimming: 0 bases; J trimming: 8 bases; junction bases outside the gene matches: 7. Written as DNA, the CDR3 is TGCGCCAGCAGCCAAGATAGAAGGGGGCCGGATGAGCAGTTCTTC. Translation: CASSQDRRGPDEQFF.

This clonotype showed up just a few times. The chain carries TRBV10-2 and TRBJ1-5; the D is unclear. CDR1 WSHSY and CDR2 SAAADI come from the germline V gene. Trimming took 7 bases from V and 1 from J, leaving 11 bases between them. CDR3 length: 14 residues. Written as DNA, the CDR3 is TGCGCCAGCAACATCAGGTTAAGCAATCAGCCCCAGCATTTT. As protein: CASNIRLSNQPQHF.

Concerning this clonotype: A clone one base away is much larger, so this may be a read error. The chain carries TRBV7-3 and TRBJ2-3; 10 nucleotides line up with TRBD1. Germline V gene sequence: CDR1 SGHTA, CDR2 FQGTGA. This CDR3 comprises 16 residues. The CDR3 here is CANSLLGQGVSDTQYF. CDR3 DNA sequence: TGTGCCAACAGCTTACTCGGACAGGGGGTCTCAGATACGCAGTATTTT.

This clonotype has a handful of counts. V is TRBV5-5 and J is TRBJ1-4, with TRBD1 as a possible D gene (5 bases). This CDR3 is built from 14 residues. The V gene lost 1 base and the J gene lost 5 bases, with 9 bases spanning the gap. Germline V gene lookup returns CDR1 SGHKS and CDR2 YYEKEE (reference sequence). The CDR3 loop is CASSLQGMNEKLFF. Written as DNA, the CDR3 is TGTGCCAGCAGCTTGCAGGGAATGAATGAAAAACTGTTTTTT.

This clonotype turned up a few times. The chain joins TRBV20-1 to TRBJ1-1, with 8 bases identical to TRBD1. The V gene end was trimmed by 5 bases and the J gene end by 0 bases; junction bases not matched to a gene: 8. CDR3 length equals 15 residues. Germline loops: CDR1 DFQATT, CDR2 SNEGSKA (reference sequence). The CDR3 region has the DNA TGCAGTGCTGAAGGACAGGGAAGGCTGAACACTGAAGCTTTCTTT. This codes for CSAEGQGRLNTEAFF.

The V call is TRBV12-3 or TRBV12-4, the J call TRBJ1-5; TRBD1 is a possible D gene (6 bases). The V end was cut by 4 bases, the J end by 3 bases, with 13 bases between. This CDR3 is built from 15 residues. The CDR3 reads CASSSGAGDNQPQHF. CDR3 nucleotide sequence: TGTGCCAGCAGTTCCGGCGCAGGGGACAATCAGCCCCAGCATTTT.

This clonotype was picked up a small number of times. This chain links TRBV4-2 with TRBJ1-2; tentatively, D is TRBD1 (6 bases). Germline values: CDR1 LGHNA, CDR2 YNFKEQ. Trimming shortened V by 0 bases and J by 8 bases, and 16 bases separated the two germline ends. The CDR3 runs 15 residues. CDR3: CASSQEVRGRGGYTF. Here the CDR3 DNA reads TGTGCCAGCAGCCAAGAAGTACGGGGGCGAGGGGGCTACACCTTC.

This clonotype was recorded at least ten times. The chain carries TRBV10-3 and TRBJ1-2; TRBD1 matches 9 bases. CDR3 length equals 16 residues. CDR1 and CDR2 (germline): ENHRY, SYGVKD. Trimming at V came to 0 bases and at J to 5 bases, leaving 7 bases not matched to a gene. The CDR3 protein is CAISESGQGPRYGYTF. The CDR3 bases are TGTGCCATCAGTGAGTCGGGACAGGGACCCCGTTATGGCTACACCTTC.

This clonotype was seen a handful of times. The V call is TRBV4-1, the J call TRBJ1-5; 8 bases are shared with TRBD1. Germline V lookup: CDR1 MGHRA, CDR2 YSYEKL. This CDR3 contains 15 residues. With V trimmed by 2 bases and J by 6 bases, 6 bases remained unmatched. The CDR3 nucleotides are TGCGCCAGCAGCCAATCTAGACAGGGGCGTCAGCCCCAGCATTTT. Residues: CASSQSRQGRQPQHF.

This clonotype was seen a handful of times. The V call is TRBV6-2 or TRBV6-3, the J call TRBJ2-4; 7 bases are a match to TRBD2. The junction had 5 bases not matched to a gene; V was cut back by 5 bases and J by 1 base. The CDR3 is 15 residues long. Per germline, CDR1 MNHEY and CDR2 SVGEGT. The CDR3 spells CASSPGGLAKNIQYF. CDR3 nucleotides: TGTGCCAGCAGTCCGGGGGGATTGGCCAAAAACATTCAGTACTTC.

The CDR3 is CASSPGTAETQYF. CDR3 in DNA: TGTGCCAGCAGCCCCGGGACCGCAGAGACCCAGTACTTC. The chain uses TRBV12-3 or TRBV12-4 and TRBJ2-5; D tentatively fits TRBD1 or TRBD2 (5 bases each). The V gene lost 6 bases and the J gene lost 4 bases, with 12 bases spanning the gap. The CDR3 loop spans 13 amino acids.

The chain carries TRBV20-1 and TRBJ1-1; D is possibly TRBD1 (5 bases). Germline V gene sequence: CDR1 DFQATT, CDR2 SNEGSKA (reference sequence). The CDR3 consists of 18 residues. The V end was cut by 6 bases, the J end by 0 bases, with 26 bases between. In nucleotides, the CDR3 is TGCAGTGCAATAGACCAACGGAGACTGAGGGACCTGAACACTGAAGCTTTCTTT. Encoded protein: CSAIDQRRLRDLNTEAFF.